This T cell receptor (beta chain) was retrieved from a study of T cell responses to AZD1222 COVID-19 vaccine (TCRdb year 2021). About the investigation overall: TCR sequencing was performed for 230 to 250 trial participants, of whom roughly 200 were given two doses of AZD1222 and approximately 25 were given two doses of MenACWY control vaccine. Enrollment into the trials was organized by age into subgroups of 18-55, 56-69 and 70-plus years, and those subgroups contained about 160, 30 and 59 TCR-sequenced participants, respectively. What the research found in general, with its limitations: After two AZD1222 doses, spike-specific TCR breadth and depth were significantly higher than at day 0 and than in MenACWY recipients. CD4 TCRs associated with the vaccine covered the entire spike protein, and the dominant responses were in regions 160-218 and 743-854. Conclusions about previously exposed vaccinees are limited, since just five to seven AZD1222 recipients were seropositive for SARS-CoV-2 at baseline. Participants were mostly white British, with more females than males. The authors suggested clonal diversity may have been underestimated. Because no samples from the day 14 peak response were available, repertoires could be characterized only after the peak T cell response. In the small 56-69-year group, the increase in depth fell short of significance, most likely because of low power. Reportedly, almost half of the unique spike-specific TCRs recognized epitopes lying outside the regions that are mutated in the B.1.351 and B.1.1.7 variants.

The CDR3 holds 13 amino acids from the cysteine to the phenylalanine. The entry retains the CDR3 DNA only, 39 bases that are in frame from base 1. Reading the germline V gene (reference sequence) gives CDR1 LNHDA and CDR2 SQIVND. V is reduced by 11 bases and J by 4 bases, leaving a spacing of 14 bases between them. In this sample, this clone turned up a few times. Its binding antigen is unknown. Base-call qualities are not available, and no considerably larger clone is one nucleotide away. Explained via the paper, the time point label denotes: about 28 days (+/-7) after the second vaccine dose. AZD1222 recipients with second doses at about 4 weeks or about 12 weeks were pooled, because spike-specific TCR depth and breadth did not differ between schedules. Samples from vaccinated people were obtained from the UK trials COV001 and COV002, which included a single-blind randomized controlled phase 2/3 trial of AZD1222 (ChAdOx1 nCoV-19) in healthy adults. For TCRbeta chain sequencing, PBMC samples from trial participants were taken at day 0 and at day 28 after the second dose.

The CDR3 regions of human TCRbeta chains were analyzed by immunosequencing. The paper's processing steps were these. TCRs in the repertoires were compared against a reference library of SARS-CoV-2-specific TCRs that had been generated with the MIRA antigen-specificity platform. Breadth was defined as the fraction of unique TCRs that were SARS-CoV-2-associated. Depth was defined as the fraction of total T cells that were SARS-CoV-2-associated. Each spike-specific TCR was assigned to its reactive spike region and to a CD4 or CD8 class using the MIRA data. Log10-transformed breadth and depth values were compared by one-way ANOVA with Sidak's multiple comparisons tests. TCRdb limited this immuneACCESS table to in-frame rearrangements with V and J called. A share of clones is missing; checked studies link under half to unresolved V genes, and the rest is unexplained. The V and J calls and clone size are taken from that table; D and trimming were inferred from the DNA. For this sample the table gives 130,000 or so clones, of which about 91% were detected only once. 1.9% of the sample goes to the ten largest clones.

The sequence came from an adult who received the AZD1222 COVID-19 vaccine. The chain uses TRBV19 and TRBJ2-2, with TRBD1 perhaps the D gene, on 6 matching bases. The input for sequencing was peripheral blood, taken 28 days after the second AZD1222 dose. The sequenced DNA is TGTGCCGGGGGCCGGTCACCCACCGGGGAGCTGTTTTTT. Its protein is CAGGRSPTGELFF. Reference TRBV19 and TRBJ2-2 proteins supply the regions before and after the CDR3; the full variable domain is: DGGITQSPKYLFRKEGQNVTLSCEQNLNHDAMYWYRQDPGQGLRLIYYSQIVNDFQKGDIAEGYSVSREKKESFPLTVTSAQKNPTAFYLCAGGRSPTGELFFGEGSRLTVL.